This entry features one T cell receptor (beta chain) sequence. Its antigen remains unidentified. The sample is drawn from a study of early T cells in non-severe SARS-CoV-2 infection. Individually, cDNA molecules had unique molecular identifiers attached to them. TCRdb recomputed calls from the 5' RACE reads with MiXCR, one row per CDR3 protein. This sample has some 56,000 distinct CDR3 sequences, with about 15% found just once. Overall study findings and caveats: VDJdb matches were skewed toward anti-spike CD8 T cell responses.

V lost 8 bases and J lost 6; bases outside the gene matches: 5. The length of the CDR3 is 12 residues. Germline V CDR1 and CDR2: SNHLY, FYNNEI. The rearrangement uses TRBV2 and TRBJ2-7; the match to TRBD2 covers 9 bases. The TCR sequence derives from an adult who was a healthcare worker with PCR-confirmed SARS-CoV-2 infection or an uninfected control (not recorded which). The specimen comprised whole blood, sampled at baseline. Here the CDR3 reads CASRGTSREQYF. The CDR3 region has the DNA TGTGCCAGCCGCGGGACTAGCCGCGAGCAGTACTTC.